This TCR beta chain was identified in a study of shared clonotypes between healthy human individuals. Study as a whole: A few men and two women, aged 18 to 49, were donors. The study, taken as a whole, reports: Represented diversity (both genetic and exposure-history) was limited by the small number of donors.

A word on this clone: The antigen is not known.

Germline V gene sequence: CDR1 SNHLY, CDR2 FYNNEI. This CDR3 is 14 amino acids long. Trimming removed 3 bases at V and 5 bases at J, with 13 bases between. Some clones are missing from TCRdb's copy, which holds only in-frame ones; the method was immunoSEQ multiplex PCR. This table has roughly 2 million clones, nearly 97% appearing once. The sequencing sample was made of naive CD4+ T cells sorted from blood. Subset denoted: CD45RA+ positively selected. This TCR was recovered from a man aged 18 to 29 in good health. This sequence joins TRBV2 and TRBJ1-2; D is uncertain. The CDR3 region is CASSEGRPFYGYTF. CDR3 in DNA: TGTGCCAGCAGTGAGGGCAGACCCTTTTATGGCTACACCTTC.